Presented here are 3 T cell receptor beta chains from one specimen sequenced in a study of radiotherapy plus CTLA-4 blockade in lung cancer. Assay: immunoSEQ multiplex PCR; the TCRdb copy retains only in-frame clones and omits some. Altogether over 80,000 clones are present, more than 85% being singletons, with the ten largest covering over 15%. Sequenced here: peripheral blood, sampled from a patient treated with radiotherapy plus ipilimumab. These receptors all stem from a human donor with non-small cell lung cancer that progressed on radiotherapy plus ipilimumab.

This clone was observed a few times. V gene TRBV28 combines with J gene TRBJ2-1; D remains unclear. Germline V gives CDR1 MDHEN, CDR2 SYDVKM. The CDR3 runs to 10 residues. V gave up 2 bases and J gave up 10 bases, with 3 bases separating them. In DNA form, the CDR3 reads TGTGCCAGCAGTTTAGGGGAGCAGTTCTTC. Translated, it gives CASSLGEQFF.

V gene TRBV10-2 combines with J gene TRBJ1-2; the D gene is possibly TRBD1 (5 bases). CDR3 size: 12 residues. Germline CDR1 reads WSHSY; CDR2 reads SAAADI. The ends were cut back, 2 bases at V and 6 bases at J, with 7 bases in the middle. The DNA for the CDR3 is TGCGCCAGCAGTGAGGAGGGGCATGGCTACACCTTC. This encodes CASSEEGHGYTF.

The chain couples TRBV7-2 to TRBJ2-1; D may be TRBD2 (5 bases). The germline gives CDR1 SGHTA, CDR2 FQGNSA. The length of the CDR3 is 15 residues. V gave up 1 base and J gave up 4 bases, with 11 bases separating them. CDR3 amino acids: CASSLGGLGYNEQFF. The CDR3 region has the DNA TGTGCCAGCAGCTTAGGCGGGCTGGGATACAATGAGCAGTTCTTC.